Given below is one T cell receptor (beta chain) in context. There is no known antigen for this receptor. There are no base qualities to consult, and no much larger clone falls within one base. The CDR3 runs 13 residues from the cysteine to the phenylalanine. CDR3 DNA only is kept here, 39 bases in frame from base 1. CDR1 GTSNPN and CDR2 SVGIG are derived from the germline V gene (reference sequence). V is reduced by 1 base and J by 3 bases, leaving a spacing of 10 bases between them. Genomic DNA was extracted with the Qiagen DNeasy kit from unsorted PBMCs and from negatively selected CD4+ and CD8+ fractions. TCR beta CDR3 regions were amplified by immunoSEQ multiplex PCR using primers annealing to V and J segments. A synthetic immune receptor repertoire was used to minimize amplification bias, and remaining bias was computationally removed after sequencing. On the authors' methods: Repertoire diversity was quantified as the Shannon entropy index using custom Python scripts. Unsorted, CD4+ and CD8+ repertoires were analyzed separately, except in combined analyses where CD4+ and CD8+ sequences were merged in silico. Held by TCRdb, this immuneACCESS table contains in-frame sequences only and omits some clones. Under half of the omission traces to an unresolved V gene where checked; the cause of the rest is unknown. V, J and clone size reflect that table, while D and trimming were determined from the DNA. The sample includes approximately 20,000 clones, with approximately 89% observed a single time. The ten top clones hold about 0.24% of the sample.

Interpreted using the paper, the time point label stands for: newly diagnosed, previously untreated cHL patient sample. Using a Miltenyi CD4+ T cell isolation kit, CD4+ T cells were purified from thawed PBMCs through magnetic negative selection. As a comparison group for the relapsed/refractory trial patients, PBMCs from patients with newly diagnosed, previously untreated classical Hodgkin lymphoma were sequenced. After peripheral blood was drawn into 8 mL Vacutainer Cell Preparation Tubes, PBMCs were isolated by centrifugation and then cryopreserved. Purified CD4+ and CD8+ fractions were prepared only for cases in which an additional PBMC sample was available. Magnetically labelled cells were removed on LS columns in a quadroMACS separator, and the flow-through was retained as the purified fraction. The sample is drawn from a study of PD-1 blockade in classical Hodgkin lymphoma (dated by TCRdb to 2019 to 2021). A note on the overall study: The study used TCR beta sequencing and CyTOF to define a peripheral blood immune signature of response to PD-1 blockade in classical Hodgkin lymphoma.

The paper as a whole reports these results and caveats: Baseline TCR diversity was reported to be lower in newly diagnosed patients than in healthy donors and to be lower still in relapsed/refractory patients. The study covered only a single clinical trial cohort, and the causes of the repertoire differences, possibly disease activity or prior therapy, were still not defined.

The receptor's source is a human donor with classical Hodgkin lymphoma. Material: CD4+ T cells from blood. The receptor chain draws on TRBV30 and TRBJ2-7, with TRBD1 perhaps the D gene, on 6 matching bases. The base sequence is TGTGCCTGGAGTGCGGGACACCACTACGAGCAGTACTTC. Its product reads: CAWSAGHHYEQYF.